One sample yielded the 9 T cell receptor beta chains listed below, sequenced in a study of OX40 agonist ivuxolimab in advanced cancers. Generated by immunoSEQ multiplex PCR, the TCRdb table keeps only in-frame clones and is missing some. The top ten hold about 11% of the sample, which has roughly 10,000 clones, about 88% seen once. This sample comprised CD4+ or CD8+ T cells sorted from blood, obtained in a trial of the OX40 agonist ivuxolimab. The receptors stem from an adult with an advanced solid tumor such as melanoma, head and neck, liver or kidney cancer.

This clone is a singleton in its sample. The CDR3 here is CASRQMNTEAFF. In nucleotides, the CDR3 is TGTGCCAGTAGACAGATGAACACTGAAGCTTTCTTT. The rearrangement uses TRBV19 and TRBJ1-1; D gene uncertain. The CDR3 is made up of 12 amino acids. Trimming cost V 6 bases and J 0 bases, with 5 bases left between them. In germline, CDR1 is LNHDA, CDR2 SQIVND (reference sequence).

The chain has TRBV18 and TRBJ1-6; TRBD1 matches at 7 bases. With 4 bases clipped from V and 1 base from J, the junction kept 7 bases outside the gene matches. Germline V gene lookup returns CDR1 KGHSH and CDR2 LQKENI. This CDR3 has 17 residues. The CDR3 reads CASSHDRVGSYNSPLHF. CDR3 DNA sequence: TGTGCCAGCTCACATGACAGGGTTGGATCCTATAATTCACCCCTCCACTTT.

This chain links TRBV29-1 with TRBJ2-1; a possible D gene is TRBD1 (6 bases). V was pared by 1 base and J by 4 bases, with 17 bases between. The CDR3 runs to 16 residues. Germline V gene lookup returns CDR1 SQVTM and CDR2 ANQGSEA. CDR3 coding DNA: TGCAGCGTTGAAGGGTCCTGGGACACATTTTACAATGAGCAGTTCTTC. Amino acids: CSVEGSWDTFYNEQFF.

The chain couples TRBV5-5 to TRBJ2-7, with D possibly TRBD2 on 5 matching bases. The CDR3 has 14 residues. CDR1 SGHKS and CDR2 YYEKEE come from the germline V gene (reference sequence). Trimming took off 2 bases at V and 2 bases at J, with 11 bases between the two ends. CDR3 in amino acids: CASSLSTGTYEQYF. CDR3 nucleotides: TGTGCCAGCAGCTTATCGACGGGAACCTACGAGCAGTACTTC. The full variable domain, with the rest looked up from reference TRBV5-5 and TRBJ2-7, is DAGVTQSPTHLIKTRGQQVTLRCSPISGHKSVSWYQQVLGQGPQFIFQYYEKEERGRGNFPDRFSARQFPNYSSELNVNALLLGDSALYLCASSLSTGTYEQYFGPGTRLTVT.

By proportion, this clone is large. The chain is built from TRBV2 and TRBJ2-7, with D perhaps TRBD1 or TRBD2 (5 bases each). Germline-derived CDR1 and CDR2 are SNHLY and FYNNEI. Trimming removed 0 bases from V and 6 bases from J, with 9 bases in between. This CDR3 is built from 13 residues. CDR3 sequence: CASSEARDGEQYF. CDR3 DNA: TGTGCCAGCAGTGAAGCCCGGGACGGCGAGCAGTACTTC. The full variable domain, completed using reference TRBV2 and TRBJ2-7, is EPEVTQTPSHQVTQMGQEVILRCVPISNHLYFYWYRQILGQKVEFLVSFYNNEISEKSEIFDDQFSVERPDGSNFTLKIRSTKLEDSAMYFCASSEARDGEQYFGPGTRLTVT.

The chain is built from TRBV28 and TRBJ1-6; a weak D match, TRBD1 (5 bases). The V end was cut by 8 bases, the J end by 0 bases, with 17 bases between. The CDR3 covers 17 residues. CDR1 is MDHEN and CDR2 is SYDVKM in the germline V gene. The CDR3 loop is CASLPGTVSSYNSPLHF. DNA of the CDR3: TGTGCCAGCCTGCCCGGGACGGTGAGCTCCTATAATTCACCCCTCCACTTT.

This clone has more than one count but fewer than ten. This chain connects TRBV27 to TRBJ1-6, with a tentative D call TRBD1 (5 bases). The V gene's germline CDR1 is MNHEY and CDR2 SMNVEV (reference sequence). The V gene lost 6 bases and the J gene lost 7 bases, with 13 bases spanning the gap. CDR3 length equals 14 residues. CDR3 sequence: CASSPGTDNSPLHF. CDR3 nucleotide sequence: TGTGCCAGCAGCCCCGGGACGGACAATTCACCCCTCCACTTT.

J is TRBJ1-1 and V is TRBV6-7; 7 bases map to TRBD1. TRBV6-7 qualifies as an ORF whose function is uncertain. V dropped 8 bases and J dropped 1; count of bases not matched to a gene: 10. This CDR3 is built from 15 residues. The CDR3 nucleotides are TGTGCCAGCCCACGACCCGGGACAGCGAACACTGAAGCTTTCTTT. Its protein product is CASPRPGTANTEAFF.

The genes are TRBV5-6 and TRBJ1-4, with D possibly being TRBD1 (5 bases). Germline-derived CDR1 and CDR2 are SGHDT and YYEEEE. This CDR3 comprises 15 residues. Deletions cut 2 bases from V and 7 bases from J, with 15 bases between. CDR3 coding DNA: TGTGCCAGCAGCTTAGGCGGGGGTTCCCCTGAAAAACTGTTTTTT. It translates to CASSLGGGSPEKLFF.